This T cell receptor (beta chain) was captured by sequencing in a study of T cells after yellow fever vaccination. Study-wide points: Researchers cautioned that FACS-sorted repertoires could harbor abundant clonotypes contaminating from the bulk population.

TCRdb analysed the 5' RACE reads with MiXCR anew, one entry per CDR3 protein. The sample shows some 23,000 distinct CDR3 sequences, roughly 3.2% of them seen only once. V was clipped by 8 bases and J by 1 base, with 6 bases between them. The CDR3 contains 13 residues. Germline V gene sequence: CDR1 LGHDT, CDR2 YNNKEL (reference sequence). This clonotype was recorded many times. The sequence came from a man aged 18 to 35 who received the YFV17D yellow fever vaccine. The rearrangement uses TRBV3-1 and TRBJ2-6, with TRBD1 as a possible D gene (5 bases). The source was PBMCs, either bulk or a sorted T-cell subset (CD4+, CD8+, memory, or dextramer-sorted; not recorded which), collected roughly 47 days after the first yellow fever vaccination. The CDR3 DNA sequence: TGTGCCAGCGCAGGGTCTGGGGCCAACGTCCTGACTTTC. Translated, it gives CASAGSGANVLTF.